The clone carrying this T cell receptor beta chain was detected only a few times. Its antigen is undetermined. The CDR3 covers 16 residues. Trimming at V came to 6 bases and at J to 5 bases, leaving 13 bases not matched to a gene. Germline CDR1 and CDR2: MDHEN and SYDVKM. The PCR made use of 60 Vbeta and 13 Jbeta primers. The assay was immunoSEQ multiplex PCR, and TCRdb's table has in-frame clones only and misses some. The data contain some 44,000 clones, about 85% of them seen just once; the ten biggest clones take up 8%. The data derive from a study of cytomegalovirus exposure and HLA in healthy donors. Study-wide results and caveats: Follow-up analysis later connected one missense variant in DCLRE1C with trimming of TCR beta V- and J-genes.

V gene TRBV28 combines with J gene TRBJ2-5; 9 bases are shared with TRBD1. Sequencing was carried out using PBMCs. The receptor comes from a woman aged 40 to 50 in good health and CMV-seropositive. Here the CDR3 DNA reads TGTGCCAGCAGGCAACGGGACAGGGCCATAGGGGAGACCCAGTACTTC. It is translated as CASRQRDRAIGETQYF.